This T cell receptor (beta chain) was sequenced during a study of T cell repertoires in cytomegalovirus infection. Study-level background: Recently identified HLA-C-restricted CMV epitopes were among the peptides used. It can be stated that public TCR beta signatures indicated CMV infection as well as a matching HLA type.

Overall study results and limits: Clonotype analysis showed dominance of the ex vivo response by HLA-C-restricted CMV-specific TCR beta clonotypes.

One entry per CDR3 protein results from TCRdb running MiXCR on the reads. The table shows about 830,000 distinct CDR3 sequences, with 30% to 35% occurring only once. The germline CDR1 and CDR2 sequences are MNHGY and SAAAGT. CDR3 length equals 14 residues. Trimming took 0 bases from V and 5 from J, leaving 8 bases between them. As concerns this clonotype: Its antigen remains unknown.

Sequences were derived from cultured CD8+ T cells from PBMCs, sampled from culture after CMV antigen stimulation. This clonotype was obtained from a human donor in good health (CMV status not recorded). Some clones in this sample may be carry-over from other donors' samples. This chain joins TRBV6-8 and TRBJ2-1; D unresolved. The CDR3 sequence is CASSYSINHNEQFF. The CDR3 nucleotides read TGTGCCAGCAGTTACTCGATAAACCACAATGAGCAGTTCTTC.